Listed below are T cell receptor beta chains from one sample, sequenced in a study of neurological immune-mediated disorders. TCRdb reprocessed the 5' RACE reads with MiXCR, giving one entry per CDR3 protein. The repertoire holds under 20,000 distinct CDR3 sequences, 2.6% seen once, with around 5.5% in the top ten. Material for sequencing was PBMCs. These receptors all stem from a young woman with multiple sclerosis. The conserved cysteine and the conserved F or W are not part of the CDR3 here. Fields, in order: V gene, J gene, CDR3 protein.

TRBV15	TRBJ2-1	ATSMGQGPYNEQF
TRBV20-1	TRBJ2-5	SVPPGGRETQY
TRBV5-1	TRBJ2-1	ASSEGSYNEQF
TRBV20-1	TRBJ2-5	SAGLAGQPPRETQY
TRBV12-3/TRBV12-4	TRBJ1-1	ASSLGGASAF
TRBV29-1	TRBJ2-5	SVGAYRGGGETQY
TRBV12-3/TRBV12-4	TRBJ1-1	ASSLNKGVAF
TRBV11-2	TRBJ2-2	ASRTPGQGNTGELF
TRBV6-1	TRBJ2-3	ASSEPWDTQY
TRBV6-5	TRBJ2-2	ASRTGGGELF
TRBV12-3/TRBV12-4	TRBJ1-1	ASRTDQNTEAF
TRBV20-1	TRBJ2-7	SARVWDREDYEQY
TRBV10-3	TRBJ2-1	AISEDRAGINEQF
TRBV10-3	TRBJ2-7	AISGGYEQY
TRBV12-3/TRBV12-4	TRBJ2-1	ASSSRLANEQF
TRBV6-1	TRBJ2-5	ASSEASGRSRATQY
TRBV15	TRBJ2-1	ATSSGLSYNEQF
TRBV10-3	TRBJ2-7	AISESRTDEQY
TRBV5-1	TRBJ2-7	ASSPVSGQGSPEQY
TRBV20-1	TRBJ2-3	SARGTSGVSDTQY
TRBV4-2	TRBJ2-1	ASSQGSGEQF
TRBV12-3/TRBV12-4	TRBJ2-4	ASSHGTSGLAKNIQY
TRBV28	TRBJ1-2	ASSVPGTGNYGYT
TRBV10-3	TRBJ2-1	AISIRQGGDNEQF
TRBV20-1	TRBJ2-5	SARDNGRTGYQETQY
TRBV3-1	TRBJ2-2	ASSQVVVWLF
TRBV11-3	TRBJ1-2	ASSSGLREGGYT
TRBV12-5	TRBJ1-1	ASGSWGQGRTEAF
TRBV28	TRBJ1-4	ASRRGRVRTNEKLF
TRBV12-3/TRBV12-4	TRBJ2-7	ASSFDRASYEQY
TRBV6-5	TRBJ1-3	ASSRDSGNTIY
TRBV3-1	TRBJ2-2	ASSRGSGELF
TRBV7-8	TRBJ1-1	ASSLFTLMNTEAF
TRBV12-3/TRBV12-4	TRBJ2-6	ASRLAGSGANVLT
TRBV9	TRBJ1-1	ASSVGDTNTEAF
TRBV5-1	TRBJ2-1	ASSLGGAGSEQF
TRBV20-1	TRBJ1-1	SVRGGRFGEAF
TRBV7-7	TRBJ2-2	ASSSTGVNTGELF
TRBV18	TRBJ2-1	ASSRREGHSDSYNEQF
TRBV24-1	TRBJ2-1	ATSDPRTSHEQF
TRBV7-9	TRBJ2-5	ASSSQETQY
TRBV20-1	TRBJ1-1	SARESVGAAEAF
TRBV20-1	TRBJ2-5	SARAIRGGETQY
TRBV3-1	TRBJ2-5	ASSLGVSGGPSETQY
TRBV20-1	TRBJ1-1	SARDRTKNTEAF
TRBV3-1	TRBJ2-7	ASSLKDEQY